A single T cell receptor (beta chain) is shown here with its context. Its antigen is not yet known. Base-call qualities are not available, and no considerably larger clone is one nucleotide away. This sample was included in a study of cytomegalovirus exposure and HLA in healthy donors (TCRdb year 2017). For context, the study as a whole: An earlier analysis of roughly 570 of the donors reported under 300 Gb of sequence data and approximately 120 million unique TCR beta sequences obtained from about 180 million T cells. An early release that covered approximately 600 HLA-typed donors contained 300 to 350 gigabases of sequencing data and around 85 million unique TCR sequences. Of the roughly 430 genotyped donors, around 81% fell in the genetic ancestry cluster associated with self-reported Caucasian donors. The study aimed to test whether signatures of past pathogen exposure could be identified by cataloging public T cell receptors. Using immunosequencing, the study profiled T cell repertoires from about 620 subjects and related those repertoires to cytomegalovirus serostatus. In addition to the first cohort of hundreds of subjects, a separate validation cohort of 120 different subjects was used. To predict cytomegalovirus infection status, the study brought together high-throughput TCR immunosequencing, statistical association of individual TCRs with disease status, and machine learning. In a later analysis, previously published TCR beta repertoires from about 670 donors were re-analyzed and high-resolution HLA genotyping was added so that TCR occurrence patterns could be studied. Rather than drawing on any new phenotypic data, the later analysis identified candidate immune exposures from TCR beta sequences and the way those sequences occurred across donors. An earlier analysis of roughly 600 of the donors used high-throughput TCR beta sequencing to judge whether each TCR beta V gene segment behaved as functional or pseudogenic. Donor age, sex, ethnicity and CMV serostatus were compiled together with the repertoire data. Genome-wide SNP genotypes for about 60% of the 666 donors were used in a later genetic analysis, which treated that subset as a discovery cohort. Every discovery cohort repertoire had been produced on one sequencing platform. Class I and class II HLA loci were covered by the typing at four-digit resolution. The number of donors typed differed by locus, with about 629-630 for A, B, C, DRB1 and DQB1, around 560 for DQA1, approximately 570 for DPA1, and around 430 for DPB1. Because of strong linkage in the cohort, 4 to 6 DR-DQ haplotypes were treated as single units for association and clustering. Among some 410 genotyped donors of the cohort, an average of about 220,000 unique TCR beta nucleotide sequences was sequenced per donor, of which 15% to 20% were non-productive. The research as a whole found: Specific HLA alleles were associated with 15,000 to 20,000 TCR beta sequences at a false discovery rate of 0.05 in a later analysis. In a later analysis, HLA-associated TCR beta chains showed more clonal expansion and lower generation probabilities than non-associated chains that were equally common. In a later genetic analysis, fewer N-insertions in productive TCRs were reported among donors in an Asian-associated ancestry cluster than the approximately 670-donor mean. Sequencing depth was assumed to be roughly uniform across donors in the presence/absence analyses, though that assumption may not hold. The study listed 150 to 200 TCR beta chains as associated with cytomegalovirus. Because HLA typing was missing for some donors at each locus, association tests included only the typed subset. A cluster of highly shared sequence variants was judged likely to represent a technical artifact of the sequencing pipeline. The earlier analysis of approximately 560 of the donors excluded roughly 16 rarely observed V segments, including chromosome 9 orphons, because counts were too low. A later genetic analysis associated a missense DCLRE1C variant with V-gene and J-gene trimming of TCR beta chains, and an independent cohort replicated the association. In a later analysis, the rate of TCR association differed among HLA loci, with DRB1 alleles having the most associated TCRs and HLA-C alleles having the fewest. A further reported finding was that TCR beta sequences accurately predicted the HLA-A and HLA-B alleles for most subjects in the first cohort. For the cohort, immune exposure information was limited to CMV serostatus. Assigning TCR associations to individual alleles was difficult when HLA alleles, especially DR and DQ, strongly co-occurred. While some public TCRs were present in many individuals, most TCR sequences turned up only very rarely across donors. Linkage disequilibrium might explain the correlated functional status among segregating V segments, but an unknown experimental factor could not be ruled out. In an earlier analysis of approximately 590 of the donors, most TCR beta V segments appeared in productive rearrangements about 90% or about 30% of the time, broadly matching IMGT annotations. The authors suggested that the approach could potentially be generalized to other disease states and immunological phenotypes. In a later analysis, most CMV-associated TCR beta chains were found to appear HLA-restricted, with HLA associations seemingly driven largely by CMV exposure. Cytomegalovirus status was reported to be diagnosed by the classifier with high specificity and sensitivity in both the original and validation cohorts. A few of the identified cytomegalovirus-associated TCR beta chains were confirmed in vitro to be specific for cytomegalovirus antigens. Because the 87-base-pair reads could not distinguish some IMGT-functional V segments, including TRBV6-2 and TRBV6-3, those segments were excluded. Several of the top co-occurrence clusters appeared to be linked to parvovirus B19, influenza, CMV and Epstein-Barr virus, according to a later analysis. The cohort was sequenced for TCR beta chains only, and without alpha or paired-chain data the features that could be detected were limited.

The CDR3 runs 16 residues from the cysteine to the phenylalanine. The sequence is cut down to CDR3 DNA, 48 bases in frame from base 1. The junction carries 11 bases between V and J, which are trimmed by 0 bases and 0 bases respectively. CDR1 and CDR2 are read off the germline V gene as SGHAT and FQNNGV. Preparation of the library involved the immunoSEQ multiplex PCR assay. For the multiplex PCR, a mixture combining 60 forward primers for TCR Vbeta segments and 13 reverse primers for TCR Jbeta segments was used. Amplification of the CDR3 region of rearranged TCR beta genes was performed with a multiplex PCR assay on genomic DNA. On the Illumina HiSeq System, the amplified TCR beta libraries were sequenced as 87-base-pair reads. The paper's processing steps were these. Across the 670 or so repertoires, a later analysis counted roughly 77 million unique TCR beta chains, 9.5 million to 12 million of which were shared by at least two donors. Raw reads were error-corrected and collapsed into unique sequences with a nearest-neighbor algorithm that merged closely related sequences to remove PCR and sequencing errors. Alignment of CDR3 sequences to IMGT reference sequences was used to assign V, D and J gene segments. For a sequence to be retained, a match of at least six nucleotides to both a V gene segment and a J gene segment was required. Rearrangements were classified as productive when the CDR3 lacked stop codons and remained in frame with V and J, and all other rearrangements were classified as non-productive. Following IMGT convention, CDR3 was defined as the stretch from the second conserved V-encoded cysteine up to the conserved J-encoded phenylalanine. The earlier analysis of some 550 of the donors excluded any sequence lacking an unambiguous match to a single V gene segment. In an earlier analysis of several hundred of the donors, V segments were called functional above 56.7% productive rearrangements and were called segregating when the between-donor standard deviation exceeded 5%. To diagnose cytomegalovirus status from the catalog of TCR beta chain sequences, a statistical classification framework was built. V and J gene assignment, in a later analysis, came from comparing TCR nucleotide sequences with IMGT/GENE-DB human TR gene sequences. In a later analysis, CDR3 sequences and most-parsimonious VDJ recombination scenarios were assigned using the TCRdist pipeline. A later analysis defined each TCR beta chain by its CDR3 amino acid sequence plus V-gene family, and excluded reads lacking a unique V-gene family. In a later analysis, approximately 590 highly shared, low-generation-probability nucleotide sequences were removed to address suspected cross-contamination and a sequencing artifact. In a later analysis, a clonal expansion index was calculated for each public chain from normalized within-repertoire ranks of inferred template counts. In a later analysis, generation probabilities were computed with a VDJ recombination model fitted to out-of-frame rearrangements, and the resulting probabilities were checked against IGoR. In a later analysis, hypergeometric tests were used to score TCR-TCR, TCR-HLA and TCR-CMV co-occurrence, with a repertoire-size bias correction applied to TCR pairs. A later analysis estimated false discovery rates by permuting HLA or CMV assignments 20 times. In a later analysis, co-occurring TCRs were grouped with DBSCAN, and TCRdist sequence similarity was added when clustering was performed within HLA-allele-positive subsets. For co-occurrence clustering, repertoires with fewer than 30,000 or more than 120,000 public chains were excluded, along with five repertoires with anomalous nucleotide sharing. TCRdb limited this immuneACCESS table to in-frame rearrangements with V and J called. A share of clones is missing; checked studies link under half to unresolved V genes, and the rest is unexplained. V and J calls and clone size are given by that table; D and trimming were obtained from the DNA. The table for this sample lists approximately 150,000 clones; more than 70% of them were counted only once. 0.94% of the sample is taken by the ten largest.

The cohort was made up of roughly 670 healthy bone marrow donors. At the time of sampling, all cohort members were nominally healthy, though unrecorded immune exposures were likely present. The donor was CMV seronegative and belonged to the group of 350 to 400 seronegative cohort members. Every donor gave a peripheral blood sample, and the peripheral blood mononuclear cells from that sample were used for TCR beta sequencing. Genomic DNA extraction from the blood cell samples was performed with the Qiagen DNeasy Blood Extraction Kit. Sequencing was carried out using PBMCs. The rearranged chain carries TRBV11-2 and TRBJ1-1; confidence is insufficient to name the D gene. This clonotype was obtained from a woman in her fifties or sixties in good health and CMV-seronegative. CDR3 reads: CASSLDRGSLNTEAFF. The sequenced DNA is TGTGCCAGCAGCTTAGATAGAGGTTCCTTGAACACTGAAGCTTTCTTT.